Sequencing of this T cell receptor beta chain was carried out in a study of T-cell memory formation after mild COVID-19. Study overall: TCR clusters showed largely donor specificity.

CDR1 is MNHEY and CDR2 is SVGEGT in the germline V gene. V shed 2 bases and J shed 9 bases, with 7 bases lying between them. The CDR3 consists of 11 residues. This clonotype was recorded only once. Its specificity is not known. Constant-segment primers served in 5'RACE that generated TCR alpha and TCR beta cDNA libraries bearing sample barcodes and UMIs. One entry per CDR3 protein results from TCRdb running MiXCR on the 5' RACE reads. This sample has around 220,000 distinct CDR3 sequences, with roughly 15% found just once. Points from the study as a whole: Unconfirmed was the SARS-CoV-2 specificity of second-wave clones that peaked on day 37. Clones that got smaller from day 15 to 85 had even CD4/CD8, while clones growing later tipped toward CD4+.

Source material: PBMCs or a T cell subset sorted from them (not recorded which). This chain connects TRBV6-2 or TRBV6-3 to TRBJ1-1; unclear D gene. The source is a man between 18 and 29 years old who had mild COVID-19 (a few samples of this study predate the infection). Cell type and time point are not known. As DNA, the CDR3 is TGTGCCAGCAGTTACACGGAACAAGCTTTCTTT. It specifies CASSYTEQAFF.